This TCR beta chain was recovered during a study of cytomegalovirus exposure and HLA in healthy donors. Study-wide findings and caveats: Across HLA loci, a later analysis found differing TCR association rates, with DRB1 most and HLA-C fewest. Clonal expansion, a later analysis showed, was greater in HLA-associated TCR beta chains than in equally common others.

Remarks on this clone: Its target is not known.

Use of 60 Vbeta and 13 Jbeta primers characterized the PCR. The data were produced by immunoSEQ multiplex PCR, yet TCRdb's version contains in-frame clones alone and is incomplete. The repertoire holds roughly 200,000 clones, around a tenth seen once, with 1% to 1.5% in the top ten. The CDR3 has 13 amino acids. The V gene lost 9 bases and the J gene lost 2 bases, with 13 bases spanning the gap. Germline-derived CDR1 and CDR2 are MNHNS and SASEGT. The TCR was taken from a woman under 40 in good health and CMV-seropositive. The sample comprised PBMCs. The genes are TRBV6-1 and TRBJ1-2; D is unresolved. The CDR3 loop reads CASMIERNYGYTF. CDR3 coding DNA: TGTGCCAGTATGATCGAGAGGAACTATGGCTACACCTTC.